The source of this TCR beta chain is a study of blood T cell repertoires in COVID-19. In the study overall: Specimens from acute and convalescent COVID-19 originated in the United States, Italy and Spain. PBMCs, B-cell-depleted T cells, or T cells were the source of the cDNA or gDNA that made up the material.

Data came from immunoSEQ multiplex PCR; TCRdb stores just in-frame clones and leaves some out. The sample shows roughly 100,000 clones, 70% to 90% of them seen only once. V was pared by 7 bases and J by 8 bases, with 12 bases between. This CDR3 contains 12 residues. Germline V CDR1 and CDR2: LNHDA, SQIVND (reference sequence). This TCR was sampled from a man aged 50 or older with active or convalescent COVID-19. The genes are TRBV19 and TRBJ2-1; tentative D call: TRBD1 (6 bases). The source material was peripheral blood. For the CDR3, the DNA is TGTGCCAGTACCAGCAGGGGCGATGAGCAGTTCTTC. This codes for CASTSRGDEQFF.